This entry lists 5 T cell receptor beta chains sequenced from one sample in a study of blood T cells in healthy people across ages. A second PCR, run for about 6 to 11 cycles, used a sample-barcoded 5' primer plus a J-beta primer mix. Each CDR3 protein is one row after TCRdb ran MiXCR on the 5' RACE reads. Among roughly 1.4 million distinct CDR3 sequences listed, around 59% were seen once. The sequencing sample was made of blood. These receptors all come from a man in his late teens or twenties in good health.

The chain is built from TRBV10-3 and TRBJ2-7; the match to TRBD2 covers 8 bases. V was clipped by 6 bases and J by 4 bases; unmatched bases: 8. Germline CDR1 reads ENHRY; CDR2 reads SYGVKD. The CDR3 runs 14 residues. The CDR3 spells CAIRETSAKYEQYF. The CDR3 DNA reads as TGTGCCATCAGGGAGACTAGCGCCAAGTACGAGCAGTACTTC.

This clonotype was seen a handful of times. This chain uses TRBV4-2 with TRBJ2-3; D is possibly TRBD1 or TRBD2 (5 bases each). Germline V gives CDR1 LGHNA, CDR2 YNFKEQ. The CDR3 is 13 amino acids. Trimming took off 8 bases at V and 2 bases at J, with 11 bases between the two ends. For the CDR3, the DNA is TGTGCCAGCCGAGGGGACGACACAGATACGCAGTATTTT. This codes for CASRGDDTDTQYF.

This clonotype was seen more than once but under ten times. The chain has TRBV14 and TRBJ1-4, with unresolved D. CDR1 is SGHDN, CDR2 FVKESK, per germline. Trimming stripped 0 bases from V and 7 bases from J, with 15 bases between. The CDR3 spans 16 residues. The CDR3 is CASSQDRSLSSEKLFF. CDR3 in DNA: TGTGCCAGCAGCCAAGATCGGAGTCTATCTAGTGAAAAACTGTTTTTT.

The chain is built from TRBV28 and TRBJ1-5; D is uncertain. Germline loops: CDR1 MDHEN, CDR2 SYDVKM. The CDR3 covers 19 residues. Trimming shortened V by 5 bases and J by 0 bases, and 23 bases separated the two germline ends. The DNA of the CDR3 is TGTGCCAGCAGTCCGATACGGACGAGCAACGTCCTTAGCAATCAGCCCCAGCATTTT. Protein: CASSPIRTSNVLSNQPQHF.

This rearrangement joins TRBV3-1 to TRBJ2-5; D is perhaps TRBD2 (6 bases). V lost 4 bases, J lost 5 bases, and 17 bases lay in between. This CDR3 spans 15 amino acids. From germline, CDR1 is LGHDT and CDR2 YNNKEL (reference sequence). The DNA of the CDR3 is TGTGCCAGCAGCCCATCAGTCGGACGGGAGGAGACCCAGTACTTC. Translating gives CASSPSVGREETQYF.